A selection of T cell receptor beta chains follows, all from one sample in a study of blood T cell repertoires in COVID-19. Profiled with immunoSEQ multiplex PCR; TCRdb holds only in-frame clones, not every one. The repertoire consists of approximately 89,000 clones, with roughly 77% occurring once and the leading ten covering about 13%. The sample taken for sequencing was peripheral blood. These receptor sequences come from a human donor in a cohort sampled during active COVID-19. Each CDR3 is given with its conserved first and last residue. Each record gives: CDR3 protein, CDR3 DNA, clone size, V gene, D gene, J gene. The D gene is left open where the match is weak. Clone sizes are given selectively: once, few, many, or a class where the clone is expanded.

CASSQREGTPNSPLHF	TGCGCCAGCAGCCAAAGGGAGGGGACACCAAATTCACCCCTCCACTTT	-	TRBV4-1	-	TRBJ1-6
CASRRTGSSYNSPLHF	TGTGCCAGCAGGCGGACAGGGAGCTCCTATAATTCACCCCTCCACTTT	-	TRBV7-2	TRBD1	TRBJ1-6
CASSRDRAGNTIYF	TGTGCCAGCAGTCGGGACAGGGCTGGAAACACCATATATTTT	few	TRBV9	TRBD1	TRBJ1-3
CASRTGSRQETQYF	TGCGCCAGCCGGACAGGGTCGCGGCAAGAGACCCAGTACTTC	-	TRBV5-1	TRBD1	TRBJ2-5
CASSQGIVWNTEAFF	TGCGCCAGCAGCCAAGGTATAGTGTGGAACACTGAAGCTTTCTTT	-	TRBV4-3	-	TRBJ1-1
CASSLVGENYEQYF	TGCGCCAGCAGCTTGGTGGGAGAAAACTACGAGCAGTACTTC	-	TRBV5-1	-	TRBJ2-7
CASRSTGVNEQFF	TGTGCCAGCAGATCGACAGGAGTAAATGAGCAGTTCTTC	-	TRBV12-3/TRBV12-4	-	TRBJ2-1
CASSLQGQDEQYF	TGTGCCAGCAGTTTACAGGGACAGGACGAGCAGTACTTC	once	TRBV27	TRBD1	TRBJ2-7
CASSLTSSTREQYF	TGTGCCAGCAGTCTCACTAGCTCCACTCGGGAGCAGTACTTC	-	TRBV7-2	-	TRBJ2-7
CATIARDRGRTGELFF	TGTGCCACCATCGCTCGGGACAGGGGGCGAACCGGGGAGCTGTTTTTT	-	TRBV28	TRBD1	TRBJ2-2
CASRLRGGDEKLFF	TGCGCCAGCAGACTGAGGGGAGGCGATGAAAAACTGTTTTTT	-	TRBV5-1	-	TRBJ1-4
CASSDGQGPVLTIYF	TGCGCCAGCTCTGACGGACAGGGCCCTGTTCTCACCATATATTTT	-	TRBV4-1	TRBD1	TRBJ1-3
CASSSLDRAGEKLFF	TGTGCCAGCAGCTCGCTAGACAGGGCGGGTGAAAAACTGTTTTTT	-	TRBV5-6	TRBD1	TRBJ1-4
CASSIPGQGSGYTF	TGTGCCAGCAGCATCCCGGGACAGGGAAGCGGCTACACCTTC	-	TRBV9	TRBD1	TRBJ1-2
CASRTGTGANVLTF	TGTGCCAGCAGGACGGGAACTGGGGCCAACGTCCTGACTTTC	-	TRBV6-5	-	TRBJ2-6
CASSFPGQPQHF	TGTGCCAGCAGTTTCCCGGGACAGCCCCAGCATTTT	-	TRBV7-9	-	TRBJ1-5
CASSLQGASDTQYF	TGTGCCAGCAGCTTGCAGGGGGCGTCGGATACGCAGTATTTT	few	TRBV11-3	TRBD1	TRBJ2-3
CASTSRYNQPQHF	TGTGCCAGCACCTCCCGCTACAATCAGCCCCAGCATTTT	-	TRBV7-2	-	TRBJ1-5
CASSRNLLAGGTDTQYF	TGTGCCAGCAGCCGCAACCTCCTAGCGGGGGGCACAGATACGCAGTATTTT	-	TRBV5-6	TRBD2	TRBJ2-3
CASSTGGLNGELFF	TGTGCCAGCAGCACGGGGGGCCTGAACGGGGAGCTGTTTTTT	-	TRBV7-3	-	TRBJ2-2
CAWSVSGGKQPQHF	TGTGCCTGGAGTGTTTCGGGGGGGAAGCAGCCCCAGCATTTT	-	TRBV30	-	TRBJ1-5
CASSEDRGVSTDTQYF	TGTGCCAGTAGTGAGGACAGGGGGGTTAGCACAGATACGCAGTATTTT	-	TRBV19	TRBD1	TRBJ2-3
CASTQSQGFYYNSPLHF	TGTGCCAGCACCCAATCCCAGGGGTTCTACTATAATTCACCCCTCCACTTT	-	TRBV28	-	TRBJ1-6
CASSLGQGIWEKLFF	TGTGCCAGCAGCTTAGGGCAGGGGATATGGGAAAAACTGTTTTTT	-	TRBV7-8	-	TRBJ1-4
CASSLGPGRGEKLFF	TGTGCCAGCAGCCTAGGCCCAGGGAGGGGGGAAAAACTGTTTTTT	few	TRBV11-2	-	TRBJ1-4
CASSMDRSNQPQHF	TGTGCCAGCTCAATGGACAGGAGCAATCAGCCCCAGCATTTT	-	TRBV18	TRBD1	TRBJ1-5
CASSLNPRGGASEQYF	TGTGCCAGCAGCTTAAACCCCAGAGGGGGCGCTAGCGAGCAGTACTTC	many	TRBV7-3	TRBD1	TRBJ2-7
CASSFSQGAETQYF	TGTGCCAGCAGCTTTTCACAGGGGGCAGAGACCCAGTACTTC	-	TRBV7-9	TRBD1	TRBJ2-5
CASSLVSDTDTQYF	TGCGCCAGCAGCTTGGTGTCAGACACAGATACGCAGTATTTT	-	TRBV5-1	-	TRBJ2-3
CASSQTGVSGQPQHF	TGTGCCAGCAGCCAAACAGGGGTTAGCGGTCAGCCCCAGCATTTT	-	TRBV14	TRBD1	TRBJ1-5